Included here is one T cell receptor (beta chain) sequence, with context. This clone's antigen is unknown. No base qualities exist here, and no much larger clone lies one base off it. This entry comes from a study of CD8 T cells in Susac syndrome (dated by TCRdb to the late 2010s). Looking at the study overall: Of the Susac syndrome patients who were sequenced, under ten were in clinical remission while five or six had clinically active disease. At blood withdrawal, Susac syndrome patients were therapy-naive, treated with corticosteroids (with IVIg additionally given to some), or treated with IVIg alone. Repertoire sequencing was used to test whether CD8+ T cell activation and differentiation in Susac syndrome was antigen driven. What the study reported, not specific to this receptor: The study acknowledged that relatively few individuals were included in the TCR sequencing and HLA analysis. The CD4+ T cell repertoire of patients with Susac syndrome showed no detectable clonal expansion.

The CDR3, from cysteine to phenylalanine, totals 15 residues. CDR3 DNA only is kept here, 45 bases in frame from base 1. Taken from the germline V gene, the CDR1 and CDR2 loops are SGHRS and YFSETQ. V and J are truncated by 0 bases and 3 bases respectively, leaving an intervening sequence of 10 bases. RNA was extracted using the RNeasy kit, and roughly 0.45 to 1 microgram was reverse transcribed with random hexamers. TCR beta CDR3 regions were amplified with the immunoSEQ multiplex PCR assay covering 54 Vbeta and 13 Jbeta segments. Bias from PCR amplification was corrected by using a synthetic template baseline for primer optimization and for computational correction. As for the original processing: Reads were assigned to V, D and J genes according to IMGT and analyzed in immunoSEQ Analyzer, with only productive sequences retained. Clonality was computed as one minus Shannon entropy normalized by log2 of the number of productive unique sequences. For each patient and control, public and private clones were evaluated among the 100 most prevalent clones. Clones were defined as Susac-specific if absent from the healthy and MS cohorts, from around 1,100 published viral clones and from other ImmuneACCESS disease sequences. Clones were called with MiXCR by TCRdb after fastp trimmed the public reads at Q25, and only in-frame beta chains were retained. A single entry per CDR3 protein holds the most common genes and DNA from its merged rows. It is TCRdb's table, rather than the study itself, that gives the V and J calls and clone size. This sample comprises 150,000 to 200,000 distinct CDR3 sequences, about 91% of them detected only once. The ten most abundant clones make up 0.085% to 0.1% of the sample.

Peripheral blood CD8+ and CD4+ T cells from healthy donors, Susac syndrome patients and multiple sclerosis patients were profiled using high-throughput TCR beta sequencing. The Susac syndrome patients fulfilled recently defined diagnostic criteria for definite or probable disease. CD8+ TEMRA cells were enriched by FACS, while bulk CD8+ and CD4+ T cells were purified by magnetic negative isolation. Blood was collected in EDTA tubes and processed within 24 hours, with PBMCs isolated through density gradient centrifugation. PBMCs intended for TCR sequencing were frozen in liquid nitrogen and were later thawed in a 37 degrees C water bath. Purity of sorted or isolated CD4+, CD8+ and CD8+ TEMRA cells was at least 90%.

Rearrangement joined TRBV5-1 to TRBJ1-3; no confident D gene assignment can be made. The receptor's source is a human donor with Susac syndrome. The sample consisted of CD4+ T cells from PBMCs. The CDR3 loop reads CASSLDTGFGNTIYF. The bases are TGCGCCAGCAGCTTGGACACCGGCTTTGGAAACACCATATATTTT.